This T cell receptor beta chain was found in a study of blood T cells in healthy people across ages. The length of the CDR3 is 12 residues. Germline loops: CDR1 SQVTM, CDR2 ANQGSEA. V was clipped by 6 bases and J by 5 bases; unmatched bases: 5. The sample holds a few counts of this clonotype. It was with a sample-barcoded 5' primer and a J-beta primer mix that a second PCR of roughly 7 to 12 cycles was run. One entry per CDR3 protein results from TCRdb running MiXCR on the 5' RACE reads. The data contain hundreds of thousands of distinct CDR3 sequences, 49% of them singletons. The chain employs TRBV29-1 and TRBJ2-3; 7 bases are shared with TRBD1. The sequencing input was blood. The sequence was collected from an older woman in good health. The CDR3: CSVDRAIDTQYF. The DNA for the CDR3 is TGCAGCGTCGACAGGGCTATAGATACGCAGTATTTT.